The sequence of this TCR beta chain was determined in a study of T cells in Graves' hyperthyroidism and ophthalmopathy. The germline V gene encodes CDR1 MNHEY and CDR2 SVGAGI. V shed 2 bases, J shed 3 bases, and the junction held 3 bases outside the gene matches. This CDR3 comprises 14 residues. This clonotype has at least ten counts. RNA transcripts were the template for amplifying TCR beta CDR3 regions. In the first-round RT-PCR of the TCR CDR3, the HTBI primer set was used. MiXCR, applied by TCRdb to the multiplex PCR reads, yields one record per CDR3 protein. The sample has about 300,000 distinct CDR3 sequences, approximately 26% seen once.

Specimen: blood. This chain uses TRBV6-5 with TRBJ2-5; TRBD1 aligns across 7 bases. This sequence was found in a man aged 40-55 years with Graves' hyperthyroidism that later progressed to Graves' ophthalmopathy. The CDR3 loop reads CASSYRTGEETQYF. For the CDR3, the DNA is TGTGCCAGCAGTTACCGAACAGGGGAAGAGACCCAGTACTTC.